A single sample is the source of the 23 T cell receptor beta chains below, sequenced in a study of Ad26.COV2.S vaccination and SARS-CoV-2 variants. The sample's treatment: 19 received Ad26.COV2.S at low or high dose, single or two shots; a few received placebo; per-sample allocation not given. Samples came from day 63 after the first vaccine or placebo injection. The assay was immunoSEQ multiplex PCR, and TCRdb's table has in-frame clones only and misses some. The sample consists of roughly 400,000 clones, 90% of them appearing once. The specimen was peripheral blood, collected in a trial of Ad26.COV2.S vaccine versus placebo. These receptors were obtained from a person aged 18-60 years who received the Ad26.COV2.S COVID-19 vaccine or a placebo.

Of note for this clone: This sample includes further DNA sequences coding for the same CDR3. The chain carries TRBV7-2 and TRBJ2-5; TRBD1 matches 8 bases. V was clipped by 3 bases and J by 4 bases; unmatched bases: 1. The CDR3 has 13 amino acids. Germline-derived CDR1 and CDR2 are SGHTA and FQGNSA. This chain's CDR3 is CASSFDRGETQYF. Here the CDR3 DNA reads TGTGCCAGCAGCTTCGACAGGGGAGAGACCCAGTACTTC.

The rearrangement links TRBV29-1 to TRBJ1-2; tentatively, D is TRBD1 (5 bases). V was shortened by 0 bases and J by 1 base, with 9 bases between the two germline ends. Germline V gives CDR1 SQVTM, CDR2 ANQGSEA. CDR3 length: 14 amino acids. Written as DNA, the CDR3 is TGCAGCGTTGAAGATCAGACAGTTAACTATGGCTACACCTTC. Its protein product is CSVEDQTVNYGYTF.

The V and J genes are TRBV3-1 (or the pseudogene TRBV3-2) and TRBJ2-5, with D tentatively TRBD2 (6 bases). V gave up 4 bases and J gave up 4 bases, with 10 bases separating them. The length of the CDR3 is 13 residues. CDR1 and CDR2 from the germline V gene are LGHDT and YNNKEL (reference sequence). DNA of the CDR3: TGTGCCAGCAGCCCAGCGGGTCGAGAGACCCAGTACTTC. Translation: CASSPAGRETQYF.

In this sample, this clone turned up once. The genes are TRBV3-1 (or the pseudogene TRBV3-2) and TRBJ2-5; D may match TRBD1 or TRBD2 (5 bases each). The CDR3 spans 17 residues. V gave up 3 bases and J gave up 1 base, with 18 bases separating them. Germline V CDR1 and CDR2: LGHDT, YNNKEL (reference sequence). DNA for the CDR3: TGTGCCAGCAGCCACCTCGGGCTAGATGGGGGCCAAGAGACCCAGTACTTC. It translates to CASSHLGLDGGQETQYF.

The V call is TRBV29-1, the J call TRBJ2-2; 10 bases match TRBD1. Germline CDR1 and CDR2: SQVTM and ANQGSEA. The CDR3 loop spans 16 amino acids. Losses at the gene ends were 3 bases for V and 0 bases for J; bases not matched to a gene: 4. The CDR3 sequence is CSVEGDRGPNTGELFF. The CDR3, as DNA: TGCAGCGTTGAGGGGGACAGGGGCCCGAACACCGGGGAGCTGTTTTTT.

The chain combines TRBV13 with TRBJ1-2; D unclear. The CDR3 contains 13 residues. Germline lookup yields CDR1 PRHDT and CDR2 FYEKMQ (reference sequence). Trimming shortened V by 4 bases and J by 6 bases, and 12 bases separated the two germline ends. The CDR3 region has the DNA TGTGCCAGCAGCTCTATCTTAGGCAATGGCTACACCTTC. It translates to CASSSILGNGYTF.

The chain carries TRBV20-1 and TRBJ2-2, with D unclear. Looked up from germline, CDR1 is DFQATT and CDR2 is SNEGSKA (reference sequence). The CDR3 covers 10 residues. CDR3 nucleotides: TGCAGCATCAAAGTCGGGGAGCTGTTTTTT. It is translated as CSIKVGELFF.

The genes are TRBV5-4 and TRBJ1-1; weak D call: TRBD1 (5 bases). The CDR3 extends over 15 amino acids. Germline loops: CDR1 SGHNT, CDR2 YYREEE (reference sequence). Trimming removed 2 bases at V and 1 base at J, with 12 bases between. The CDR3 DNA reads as TGTGCCAGCAGCTTTGGGGGACGGCCGAACACTGAAGCTTTCTTT. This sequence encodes CASSFGGRPNTEAFF.

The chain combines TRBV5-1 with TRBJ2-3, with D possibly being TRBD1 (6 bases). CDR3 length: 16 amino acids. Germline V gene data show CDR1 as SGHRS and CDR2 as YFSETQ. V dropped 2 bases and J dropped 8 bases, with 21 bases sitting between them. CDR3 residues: CASSFEGTTALATQYF. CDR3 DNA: TGCGCCAGCAGCTTTGAGGGGACAACCGCCCTCGCTACGCAGTATTTT.

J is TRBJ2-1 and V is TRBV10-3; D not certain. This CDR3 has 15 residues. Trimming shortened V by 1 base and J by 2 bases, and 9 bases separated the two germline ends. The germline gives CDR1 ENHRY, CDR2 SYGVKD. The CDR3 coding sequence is TGTGCCATCAGTGAGTATCCAGGTACCTACAATGAGCAGTTCTTC. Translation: CAISEYPGTYNEQFF.

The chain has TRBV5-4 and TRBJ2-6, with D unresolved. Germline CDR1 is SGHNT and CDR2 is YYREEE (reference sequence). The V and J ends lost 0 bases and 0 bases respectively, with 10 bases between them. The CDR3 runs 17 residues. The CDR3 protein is CASSLVPRDSGANVLTF. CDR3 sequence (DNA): TGTGCCAGCAGCTTGGTGCCCCGCGACTCTGGGGCCAACGTCCTGACTTTC.

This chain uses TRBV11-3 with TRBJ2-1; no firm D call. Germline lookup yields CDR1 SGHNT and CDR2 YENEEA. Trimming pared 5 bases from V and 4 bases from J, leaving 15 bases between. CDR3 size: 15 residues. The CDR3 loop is CASSQNQQTYNEQFF. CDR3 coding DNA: TGTGCCAGCAGCCAAAATCAACAAACGTACAATGAGCAGTTCTTC.

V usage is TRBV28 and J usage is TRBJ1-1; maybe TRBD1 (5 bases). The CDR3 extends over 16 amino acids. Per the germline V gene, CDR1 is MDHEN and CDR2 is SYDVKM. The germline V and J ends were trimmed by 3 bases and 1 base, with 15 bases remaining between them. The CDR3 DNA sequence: TGTGCCAGCAGTTTGGGAAGAGGGGCAGGGAACACTGAAGCTTTCTTT. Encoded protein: CASSLGRGAGNTEAFF. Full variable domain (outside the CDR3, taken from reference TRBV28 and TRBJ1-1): DVKVTQSSRYLVKRTGEKVFLECVQDMDHENMFWYRQDPGLGLRLIYFSYDVKMKEKGDIPEGYSVSREKKERFSLILESASTNQTSMYLCASSLGRGAGNTEAFFGQGTRLTVV.

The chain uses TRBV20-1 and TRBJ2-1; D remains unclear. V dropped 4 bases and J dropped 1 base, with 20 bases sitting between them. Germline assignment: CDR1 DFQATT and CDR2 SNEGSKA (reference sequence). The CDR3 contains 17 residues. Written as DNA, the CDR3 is TGCAGTGCTATTGACCTTTCGGTAGGGTTGTCCTACAATGAGCAGTTCTTC. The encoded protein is CSAIDLSVGLSYNEQFF.

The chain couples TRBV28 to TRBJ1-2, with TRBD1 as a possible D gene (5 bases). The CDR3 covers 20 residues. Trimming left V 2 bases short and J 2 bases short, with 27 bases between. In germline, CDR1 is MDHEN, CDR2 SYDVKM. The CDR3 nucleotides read TGTGCCAGCAGTTTACGAACGGTTGTCAGGGAGGGCCCCCGGAACTATGGCTACACCTTC. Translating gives CASSLRTVVREGPRNYGYTF.

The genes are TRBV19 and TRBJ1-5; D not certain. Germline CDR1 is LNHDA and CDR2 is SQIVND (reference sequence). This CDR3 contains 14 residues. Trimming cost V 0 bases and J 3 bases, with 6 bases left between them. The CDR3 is CASSIEANNQPQHF. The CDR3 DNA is TGTGCCAGTAGTATAGAGGCGAACAATCAGCCCCAGCATTTT.

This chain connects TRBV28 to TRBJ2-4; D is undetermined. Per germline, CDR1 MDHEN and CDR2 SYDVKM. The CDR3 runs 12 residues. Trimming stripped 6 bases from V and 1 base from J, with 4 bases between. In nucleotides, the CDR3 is TGTGCCAGCAGGGGGGCCAAAAACATTCAGTACTTC. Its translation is CASRGAKNIQYF.

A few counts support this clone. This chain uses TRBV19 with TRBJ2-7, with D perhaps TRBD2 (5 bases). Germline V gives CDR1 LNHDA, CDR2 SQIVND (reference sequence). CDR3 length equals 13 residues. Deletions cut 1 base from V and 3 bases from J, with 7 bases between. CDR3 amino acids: CASSIARDYEQYF. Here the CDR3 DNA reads TGTGCCAGTAGTATAGCCCGGGACTACGAGCAGTACTTC.

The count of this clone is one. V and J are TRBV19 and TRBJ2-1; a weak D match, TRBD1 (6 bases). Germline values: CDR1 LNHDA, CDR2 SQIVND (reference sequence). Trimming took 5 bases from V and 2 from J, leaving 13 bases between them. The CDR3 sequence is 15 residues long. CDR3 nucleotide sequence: TGTGCCAGTAGTCTGGACAGCATGACCTACAATGAGCAGTTCTTC. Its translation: CASSLDSMTYNEQFF.

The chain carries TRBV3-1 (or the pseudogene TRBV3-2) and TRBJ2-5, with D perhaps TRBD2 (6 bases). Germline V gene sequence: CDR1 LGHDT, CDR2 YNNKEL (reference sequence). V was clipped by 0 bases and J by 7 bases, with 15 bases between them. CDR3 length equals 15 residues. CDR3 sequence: CASSQDGDSLGTQYF. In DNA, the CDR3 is TGTGCCAGCAGCCAAGATGGGGACTCCTTGGGGACCCAGTACTTC.

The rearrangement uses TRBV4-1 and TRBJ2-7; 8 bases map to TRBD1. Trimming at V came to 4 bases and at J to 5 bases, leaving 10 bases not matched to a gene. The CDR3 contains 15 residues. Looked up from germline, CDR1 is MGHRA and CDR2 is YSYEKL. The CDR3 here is CASSRQLDRADEQYF. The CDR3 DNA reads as TGCGCCAGCAGCCGCCAACTGGACAGGGCCGACGAGCAGTACTTC.

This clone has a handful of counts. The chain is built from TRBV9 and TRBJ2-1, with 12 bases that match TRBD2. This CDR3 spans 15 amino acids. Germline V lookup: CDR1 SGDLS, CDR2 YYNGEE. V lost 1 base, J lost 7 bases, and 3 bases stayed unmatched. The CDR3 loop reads CASSVLGLAGNEQFF. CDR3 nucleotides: TGTGCCAGCAGCGTATTAGGACTAGCGGGGAATGAGCAGTTCTTC. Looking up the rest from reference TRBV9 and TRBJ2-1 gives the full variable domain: DSGVTQTPKHLITATGQRVTLRCSPRSGDLSVYWYQQSLDQGLQFLIQYYNGEERAKGNILERFSAQQFPDLHSELNLSSLELGDSALYFCASSVLGLAGNEQFFGPGTRLTVL.

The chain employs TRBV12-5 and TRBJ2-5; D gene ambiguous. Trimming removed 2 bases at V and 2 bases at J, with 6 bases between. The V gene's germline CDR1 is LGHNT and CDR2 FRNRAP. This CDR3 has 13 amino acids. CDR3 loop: CASGLWGQETQYF. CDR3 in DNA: TGTGCTAGTGGTTTGTGGGGTCAAGAGACCCAGTACTTC. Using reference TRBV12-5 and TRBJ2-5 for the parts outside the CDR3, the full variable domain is DARVTQTPRHKVTEMGQEVTMRCQPILGHNTVFWYRQTMMQGLELLAYFRNRAPLDDSGMPKDRFSAEMPDATLATLKIQPSEPRDSAVYFCASGLWGQETQYFGPGTRLLVL.